This T cell receptor (beta chain) came from a study of radiotherapy plus CTLA-4 blockade in lung cancer. Study-level background: There were objective responses in 18% of patients, and around 31% had disease control. General observations from the study: Tumor-origin TCR clones grew in blood after radiotherapy plus ipilimumab.

The CDR3 totals 17 residues. V shed 6 bases and J shed 0 bases, with 15 bases lying between them. Per the germline V gene, CDR1 is MNHEY and CDR2 is SMNVEV (reference sequence). About this clone: Its antigen is unidentified.

Produced via immunoSEQ multiplex PCR; TCRdb's table is partial and in-frame only. The data show about 81,000 clones, about two thirds seen once. The material sequenced was peripheral blood, taken from a patient treated with radiotherapy plus ipilimumab. This sequence joins TRBV27 and TRBJ2-6, with a possible D match to TRBD2 (7 bases). The TCR originated in a human donor with non-small cell lung cancer that progressed on radiotherapy plus ipilimumab. CDR3 sequence (DNA): TGTGCCAGCAGATGGGGGGGCACTACCTCTGGGGCCAACGTCCTGACTTTC. It translates to CASRWGGTTSGANVLTF.